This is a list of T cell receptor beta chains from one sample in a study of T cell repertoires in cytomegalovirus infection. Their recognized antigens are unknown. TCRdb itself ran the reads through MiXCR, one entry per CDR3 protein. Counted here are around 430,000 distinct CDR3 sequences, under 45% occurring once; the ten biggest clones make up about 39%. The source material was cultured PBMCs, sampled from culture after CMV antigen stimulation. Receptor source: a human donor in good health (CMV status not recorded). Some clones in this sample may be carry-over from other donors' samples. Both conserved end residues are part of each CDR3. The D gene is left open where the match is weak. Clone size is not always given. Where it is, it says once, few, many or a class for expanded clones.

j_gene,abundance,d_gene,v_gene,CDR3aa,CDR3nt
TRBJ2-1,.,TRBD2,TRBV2,CASTAVGVQRGGEQFF,TGTGCCAGCACCGCTGTGGGGGTACAGCGGGGGGGGGAGCAGTTCTTC
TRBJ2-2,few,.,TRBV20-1,CSAGPILGELFF,TGCAGTGCGGGGCCCATCCTTGGGGAGCTGTTTTTT
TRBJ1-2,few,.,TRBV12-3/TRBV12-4,CASSLGQGRSYGYTF,TGTGCCAGCAGTTTAGGCCAGGGACGATCCTATGGCTACACCTTC
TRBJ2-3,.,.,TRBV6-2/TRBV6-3,CASSLIASFTDTQYF,TGTGCCAGCAGCCTGATAGCGTCATTCACAGATACGCAGTATTTT
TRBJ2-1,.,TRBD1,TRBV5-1,CASSGGQGISYNEQFF,TGCGCCAGCAGCGGGGGACAGGGTATATCCTACAATGAGCAGTTCTTC
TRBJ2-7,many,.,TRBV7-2,CASSLYYEQYF,TGTGCCAGCAGCTTATACTACGAGCAGTACTTC
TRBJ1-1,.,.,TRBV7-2,CASSFLGGVNTEAFF,TGTGCCAGCAGCTTTCTGGGAGGAGTGAACACTGAAGCTTTCTTT
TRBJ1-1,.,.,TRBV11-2,CASRSLRVGITEAFF,TGTGCCAGCAGGTCGTTAAGGGTAGGGATTACTGAAGCTTTCTTT
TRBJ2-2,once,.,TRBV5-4,CASSSKRLTSTGELFF,TGTGCCAGCAGTTCGAAACGTTTGACTTCCACCGGGGAGCTGTTTTTT
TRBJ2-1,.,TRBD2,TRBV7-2,CASSFSGSPYNEQFF,TGTGCCAGCAGCTTTAGCGGGTCGCCCTACAATGAGCAGTTCTTC
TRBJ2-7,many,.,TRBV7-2,CASSLDPGHSYEQYF,TGTGCCAGCAGCTTAGATCCGGGACACTCCTACGAGCAGTACTTC
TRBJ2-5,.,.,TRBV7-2,CASSLGEEETQYF,TGTGCCAGCAGCTTAGGGGAGGAAGAGACCCAGTACTTC
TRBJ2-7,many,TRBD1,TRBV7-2,CASGENRGGYEQYF,TGTGCCAGCGGCGAGAACAGGGGCGGTTACGAGCAGTACTTC
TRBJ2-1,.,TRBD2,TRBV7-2,CASSLVLAGVEFF,TGTGCCAGCAGCTTAGTTTTAGCGGGAGTTGAGTTCTTC
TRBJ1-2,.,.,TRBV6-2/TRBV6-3,CASSYSVQAGVAMVGYTF,TGTGCCAGCAGTTACTCGGTGCAGGCGGGAGTAGCTATGGTCGGCTACACCTTC
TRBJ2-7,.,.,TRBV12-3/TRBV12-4,CASSLLSPGEQYF,TGTGCCAGCAGTTTACTCTCCCCGGGGGAGCAGTACTTC
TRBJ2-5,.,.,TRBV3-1,CASSPTGSRETQYF,TGTGCCAGCAGTCCCACGGGGAGCCGGGAGACCCAGTACTTC